Listed below are T cell receptor beta chains from one sample, sequenced in a study of T-cell memory formation after mild COVID-19. TCRdb re-called the 5' RACE reads through MiXCR, storing one row per CDR3 protein. The profile covers almost 550,000 distinct CDR3 sequences, with roughly 20% appearing a single time and around 12% taken by the ten largest. Material: PBMCs or a T cell subset sorted from them (not recorded which). These TCRs come from an adult woman who had mild COVID-19 (a few samples of this study predate the infection). Cell type and time point are not known. CDR3s include the opening cysteine and the closing phenylalanine or tryptophan. The D gene is left open where the match is weak. For some rows the clone size is stated as once, few or many, or as a class when expanded; others skip it.

D: .
V: TRBV7-9
J: TRBJ1-5
size: .
DNA: TGTGCCAGCAGCTTATCGGGTGGAGTAAATCAGCCCCAGCATTTT
CDR3: CASSLSGGVNQPQHF

D: TRBD1
V: TRBV7-3
J: TRBJ2-1
size: .
DNA: TGTGCCAGCAGCTTAACGCTCCCTGGACAGGGTCAGCACAATGAGCAGTTCTTC
CDR3: CASSLTLPGQGQHNEQFF

D: .
V: TRBV12-3/TRBV12-4
J: TRBJ1-3
size: few
DNA: TGTGCCAGCAGTTTGGGAGGGTACACCATATATTTT
CDR3: CASSLGGYTIYF

D: .
V: TRBV5-6
J: TRBJ1-3
size: few
DNA: TGTGCCAGCAGCTATCCGAACTCTGGAAACACCATATATTTT
CDR3: CASSYPNSGNTIYF

D: TRBD2
V: TRBV24-1
J: TRBJ2-1
size: few
DNA: TGTGCCACCAACACGGGAGGTGCTTACAATGAGCAGTTCTTC
CDR3: CATNTGGAYNEQFF

D: .
V: TRBV2
J: TRBJ2-1
size: few
DNA: TGTGCCAGCACTAGGATGAACGGGGCGTACAATGAGCAGTTCTTC
CDR3: CASTRMNGAYNEQFF

D: .
V: TRBV10-3
J: TRBJ2-1
size: few
DNA: TGTGCCACCAGAGAGGTCGTTGGTAATGAGCAGTTCTTC
CDR3: CATREVVGNEQFF

D: TRBD1
V: TRBV4-1
J: TRBJ1-2
size: few
DNA: TGCGCCAGCAGCCAAGATCGGACAGGTTCATTCAACTATGGCTACACCTTC
CDR3: CASSQDRTGSFNYGYTF

D: TRBD1
V: TRBV20-1
J: TRBJ2-5
size: few
DNA: TGCAGTGCTAGATGGGACAGCCAAGAGACCCAGTACTTC
CDR3: CSARWDSQETQYF

D: .
V: TRBV12-3/TRBV12-4
J: TRBJ2-2
size: few
DNA: TGTGCCAGCAGTTTAGCGGGGGTCCTGGGCGGGGAGCTGTTTTTT
CDR3: CASSLAGVLGGELFF

D: .
V: TRBV5-1
J: TRBJ2-2
size: .
DNA: TGCGCCAGCAGCACAAAGACAAACACCGGGGAGCTGTTTTTT
CDR3: CASSTKTNTGELFF

D: TRBD1
V: TRBV5-5
J: TRBJ1-1
size: many
DNA: TGTGCCAGCAGCAGACAGGGAGGGGACACTGAAGCTTTCTTT
CDR3: CASSRQGGDTEAFF

D: .
V: TRBV5-1
J: TRBJ2-3
size: .
DNA: TGCGCCAGCAGCTTCGGACAGCCCACAGATACGCAGTATTTT
CDR3: CASSFGQPTDTQYF

D: TRBD2
V: TRBV14
J: TRBJ2-7
size: once
DNA: TGTGCCAGCAGCCAAGGACTAGCGGGGGCCCGCTCCTACGAGCAGTACTTC
CDR3: CASSQGLAGARSYEQYF

D: .
V: TRBV6-6
J: TRBJ1-1
size: .
DNA: TGTGCCAGCAGCAAAAGAGTCGGGGGGCCGACTGAAGCTTTCTTT
CDR3: CASSKRVGGPTEAFF

D: .
V: TRBV20-1
J: TRBJ1-5
size: once
DNA: TGCAGTGATAGAGCCCCGGGACTTGGGGGGCATTTT
CDR3: CSDRAPGLGGHF

D: TRBD1
V: TRBV5-1
J: TRBJ1-1
size: many
DNA: TGCGCCAGCAGCTTACAGGGGGCGCGGGGCACTGAAGCTTTCTTT
CDR3: CASSLQGARGTEAFF

D: .
V: TRBV24-1
J: TRBJ1-5
size: few
DNA: TGTGCCACCAGTTCAAAGGGGGGTAGCAATCAGCCCCAGCATTTT
CDR3: CATSSKGGSNQPQHF

D: .
V: TRBV27
J: TRBJ2-3
size: .
DNA: TGTGCCAGCAGTCCGTATTTGGCTAGCACAGATACGCAGTATTTT
CDR3: CASSPYLASTDTQYF

D: .
V: TRBV5-1
J: TRBJ1-2
size: .
DNA: TGCGCCAGCAGCTTGGCCGGCAGGAGAGGGTTTGGCTACACCTTC
CDR3: CASSLAGRRGFGYTF

D: .
V: TRBV5-1
J: TRBJ2-7
size: .
DNA: TGCGCCAGCAGCTTGGCTGGGGGCGCAGGTGACGAGCAGTACTTC
CDR3: CASSLAGGAGDEQYF

D: TRBD2
V: TRBV7-2
J: TRBJ2-5
size: .
DNA: TGTGCCAGCAGTTTAGGGCTAGCGGGGGTCATGGAGACCCAGTACTTC
CDR3: CASSLGLAGVMETQYF

D: TRBD2
V: TRBV5-5
J: TRBJ2-7
size: few
DNA: TGTGCCAGCAGCTTGGCCCCCGGGGGGAACGAGCAGTACTTC
CDR3: CASSLAPGGNEQYF

D: TRBD1
V: TRBV7-2
J: TRBJ2-7
size: .
DNA: TGTGCCAGCAGCTTAGCGGGACAGATGCCCTACGAGCAGTACTTC
CDR3: CASSLAGQMPYEQYF

D: TRBD1
V: TRBV29-1
J: TRBJ2-1
size: .
DNA: TGCAGCGTCGCGATGACAGGGGCCTACAATGAGCAGTTCTTC
CDR3: CSVAMTGAYNEQFF

D: .
V: TRBV2
J: TRBJ1-5
size: .
DNA: TGTGCCAGCGGAACTGAGCCCCAGCATTTT
CDR3: CASGTEPQHF

D: .
V: TRBV3-1
J: TRBJ2-3
size: few
DNA: TGTGCCAGCAGCCAATCCTCGGGTCCAGATACGCAGTATTTT
CDR3: CASSQSSGPDTQYF

D: .
V: TRBV9
J: TRBJ1-1
size: .
DNA: TGTGCCAGCAGCGGTAGCGGGGACACTGAAGCTTTCTTT
CDR3: CASSGSGDTEAFF

D: TRBD2
V: TRBV20-1
J: TRBJ2-3
size: .
DNA: TGCAGTGCTAGAGGAGCTAGCGGGCCTCGGGATACGCAGTATTTT
CDR3: CSARGASGPRDTQYF